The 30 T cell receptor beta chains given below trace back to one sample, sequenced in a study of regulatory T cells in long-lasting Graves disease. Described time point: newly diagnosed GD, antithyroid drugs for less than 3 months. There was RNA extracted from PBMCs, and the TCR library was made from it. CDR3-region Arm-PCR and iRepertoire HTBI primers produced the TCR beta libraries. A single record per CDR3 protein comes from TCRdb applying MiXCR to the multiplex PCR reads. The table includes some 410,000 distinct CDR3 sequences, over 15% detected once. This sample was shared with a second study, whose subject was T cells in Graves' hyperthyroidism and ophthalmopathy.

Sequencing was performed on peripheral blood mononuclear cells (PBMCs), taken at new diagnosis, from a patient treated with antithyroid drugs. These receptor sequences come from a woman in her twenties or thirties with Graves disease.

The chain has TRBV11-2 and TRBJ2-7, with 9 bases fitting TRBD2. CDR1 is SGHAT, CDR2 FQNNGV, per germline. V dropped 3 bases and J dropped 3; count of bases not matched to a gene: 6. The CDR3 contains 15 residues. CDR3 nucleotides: TGTGCCAGCAGCTTGAGACTAGCGGCGAGCTACGAGCAGTACTTC. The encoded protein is CASSLRLAASYEQYF.

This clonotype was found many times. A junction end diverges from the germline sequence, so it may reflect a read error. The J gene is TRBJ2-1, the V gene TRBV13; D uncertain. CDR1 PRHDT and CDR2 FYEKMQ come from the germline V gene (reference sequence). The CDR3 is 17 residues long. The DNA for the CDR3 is TGCGCCAGCAGTCTATCATCGACGGTGAGCTCCTACAATGAGCAGTTCTTC. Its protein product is CASSLSSTVSSYNEQFF.

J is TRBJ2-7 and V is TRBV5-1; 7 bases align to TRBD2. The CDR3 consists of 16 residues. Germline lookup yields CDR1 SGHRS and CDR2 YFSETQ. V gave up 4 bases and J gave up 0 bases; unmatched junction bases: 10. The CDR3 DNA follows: TGCGCCAGCAGCCCCCAAGAGACTAGCCACTCCTACGAGCAGTACTTC. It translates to CASSPQETSHSYEQYF.

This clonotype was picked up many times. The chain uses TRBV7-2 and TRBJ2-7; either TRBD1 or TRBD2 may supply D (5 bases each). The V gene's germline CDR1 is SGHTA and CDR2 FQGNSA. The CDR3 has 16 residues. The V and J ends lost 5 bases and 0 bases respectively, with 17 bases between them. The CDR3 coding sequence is TGTGCCAGCAGCCTCCCCAGGGACCGAAGCTCCTACGAGCAGTACTTC. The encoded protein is CASSLPRDRSSYEQYF.

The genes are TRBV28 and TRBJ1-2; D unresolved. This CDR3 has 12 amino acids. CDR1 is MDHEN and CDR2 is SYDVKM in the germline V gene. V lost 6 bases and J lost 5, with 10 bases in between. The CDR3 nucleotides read TGTGCCAGCAGCTCCACTTTTTATGGCTACACCTTC. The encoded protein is CASSSTFYGYTF.

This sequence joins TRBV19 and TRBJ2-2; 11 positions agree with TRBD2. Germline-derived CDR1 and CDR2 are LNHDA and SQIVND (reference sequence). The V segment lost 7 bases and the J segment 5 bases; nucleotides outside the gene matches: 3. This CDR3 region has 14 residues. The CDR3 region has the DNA TGTGCCAGTAAACTAGCGGGAGCGACCGGGGAGCTGTTTTTT. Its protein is CASKLAGATGELFF.

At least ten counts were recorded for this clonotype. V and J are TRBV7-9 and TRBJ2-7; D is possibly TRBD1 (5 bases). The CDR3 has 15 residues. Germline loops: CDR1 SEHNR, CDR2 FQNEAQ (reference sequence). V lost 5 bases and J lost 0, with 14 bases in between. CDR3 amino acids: CASSLGAESSYEQYF. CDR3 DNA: TGTGCCAGCAGCCTTGGGGCAGAAAGCTCCTACGAGCAGTACTTC.

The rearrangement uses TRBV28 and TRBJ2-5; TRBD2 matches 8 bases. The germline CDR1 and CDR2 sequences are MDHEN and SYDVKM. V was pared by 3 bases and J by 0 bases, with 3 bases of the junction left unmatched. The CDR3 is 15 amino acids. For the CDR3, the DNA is TGTGCCAGCAGTTTCGAGCGGGAGAACCAAGAGACCCAGTACTTC. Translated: CASSFERENQETQYF. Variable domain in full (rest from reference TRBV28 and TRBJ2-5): DVKVTQSSRYLVKRTGEKVFLECVQDMDHENMFWYRQDPGLGLRLIYFSYDVKMKEKGDIPEGYSVSREKKERFSLILESASTNQTSMYLCASSFERENQETQYFGPGTRLLVL.

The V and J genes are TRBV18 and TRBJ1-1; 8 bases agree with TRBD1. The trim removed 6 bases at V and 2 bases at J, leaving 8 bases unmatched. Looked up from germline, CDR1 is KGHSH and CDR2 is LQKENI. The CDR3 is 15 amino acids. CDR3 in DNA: TGTGCCAGCTCCCAATATGGGACAGGAAACACTGAAGCTTTCTTT. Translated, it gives CASSQYGTGNTEAFF.

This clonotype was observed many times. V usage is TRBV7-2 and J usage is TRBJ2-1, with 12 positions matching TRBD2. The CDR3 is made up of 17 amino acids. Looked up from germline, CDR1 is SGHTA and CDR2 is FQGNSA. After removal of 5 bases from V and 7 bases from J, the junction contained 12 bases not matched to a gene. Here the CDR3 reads CASSPRPTSGSGNEQFF. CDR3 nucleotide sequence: TGTGCCAGCAGCCCGCGCCCGACTAGCGGGAGTGGGAATGAGCAGTTCTTC.

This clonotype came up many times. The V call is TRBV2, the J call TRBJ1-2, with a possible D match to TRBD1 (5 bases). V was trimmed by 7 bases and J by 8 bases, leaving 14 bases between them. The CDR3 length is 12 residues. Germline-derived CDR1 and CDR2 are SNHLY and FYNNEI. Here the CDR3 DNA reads TGTGCCAGCAAGGGGACGGCGGGCGGCTACACCTTC. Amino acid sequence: CASKGTAGGYTF.

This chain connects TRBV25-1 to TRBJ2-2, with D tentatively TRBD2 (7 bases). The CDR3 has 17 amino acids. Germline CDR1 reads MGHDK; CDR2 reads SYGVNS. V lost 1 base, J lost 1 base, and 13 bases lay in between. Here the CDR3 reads CASSEFGGGGNTGELFF. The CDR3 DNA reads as TGTGCCAGCAGTGAATTTGGGGGAGGGGGGAACACCGGGGAGCTGTTTTTT.

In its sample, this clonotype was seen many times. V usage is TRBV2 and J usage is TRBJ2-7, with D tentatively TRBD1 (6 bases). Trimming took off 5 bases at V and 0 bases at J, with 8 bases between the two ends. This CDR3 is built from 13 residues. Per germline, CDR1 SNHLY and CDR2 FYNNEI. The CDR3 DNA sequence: TGTGCCAGCAGTAAACAGGGCTCCTACGAGCAGTACTTC. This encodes CASSKQGSYEQYF.

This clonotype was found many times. The DNA for the CDR3 is TGTGCCAGCAGTTTATCGCCCCGACAGAGAACTTACAATGAGCAGTTCTTC. Translated, it gives CASSLSPRQRTYNEQFF. The V call is TRBV27, the J call TRBJ2-1; a weak D match, TRBD1 (5 bases). The V and J ends lost 0 bases and 4 bases respectively, with 16 bases between them. Germline V gene sequence: CDR1 MNHEY, CDR2 SMNVEV (reference sequence). This CDR3 has 17 residues.

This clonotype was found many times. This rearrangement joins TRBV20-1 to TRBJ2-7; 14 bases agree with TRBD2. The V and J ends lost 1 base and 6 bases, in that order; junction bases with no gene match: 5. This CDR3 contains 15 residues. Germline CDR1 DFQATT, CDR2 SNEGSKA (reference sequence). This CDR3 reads CSARGLGLAGVEQYF. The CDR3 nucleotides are TGCAGTGCTAGAGGGCTGGGACTAGCGGGAGTCGAGCAGTACTTC.

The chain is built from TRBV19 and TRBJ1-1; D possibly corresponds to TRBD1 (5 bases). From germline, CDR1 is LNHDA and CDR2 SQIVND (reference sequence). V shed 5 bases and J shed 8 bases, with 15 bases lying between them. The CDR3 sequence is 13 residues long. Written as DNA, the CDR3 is TGTGCCAGTAGTCCCGGACACCCTGGGGAAGCTTTCTTT. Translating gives CASSPGHPGEAFF.

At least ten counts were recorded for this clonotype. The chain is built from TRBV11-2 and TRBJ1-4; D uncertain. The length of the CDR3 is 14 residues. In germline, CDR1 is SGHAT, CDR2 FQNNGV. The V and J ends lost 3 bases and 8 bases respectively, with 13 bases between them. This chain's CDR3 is CASSFDARGEKLFF. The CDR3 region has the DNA TGTGCCAGCAGCTTTGACGCCCGGGGAGAAAAACTGTTTTTT.

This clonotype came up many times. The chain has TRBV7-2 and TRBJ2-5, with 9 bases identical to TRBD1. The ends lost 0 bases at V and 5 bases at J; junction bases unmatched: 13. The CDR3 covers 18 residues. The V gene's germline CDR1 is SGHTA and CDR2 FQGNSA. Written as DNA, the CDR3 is TGTGCCAGCAGCTTAGCGCATCTAGGACAGGGGATCAGGGAGACCCAGTACTTC. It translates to CASSLAHLGQGIRETQYF.

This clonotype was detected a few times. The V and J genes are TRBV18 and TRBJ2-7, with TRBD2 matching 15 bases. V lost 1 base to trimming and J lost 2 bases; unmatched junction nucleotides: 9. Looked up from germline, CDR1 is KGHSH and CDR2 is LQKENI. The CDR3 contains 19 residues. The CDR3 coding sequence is TGTGCCAGCTCACCACAAGGACTAGCGGGAGGGTTCGCGACCTACGAGCAGTACTTC. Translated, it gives CASSPQGLAGGFATYEQYF.

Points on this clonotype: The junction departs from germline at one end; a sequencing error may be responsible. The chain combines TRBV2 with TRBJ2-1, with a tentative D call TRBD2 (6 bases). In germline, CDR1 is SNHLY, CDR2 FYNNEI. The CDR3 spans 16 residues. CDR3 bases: TGTGCCATTAGGGACCGGGGCGGGATAACGGACAATGGGCAGTTCTTC. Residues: CAIRDRGGITDNGQFF.

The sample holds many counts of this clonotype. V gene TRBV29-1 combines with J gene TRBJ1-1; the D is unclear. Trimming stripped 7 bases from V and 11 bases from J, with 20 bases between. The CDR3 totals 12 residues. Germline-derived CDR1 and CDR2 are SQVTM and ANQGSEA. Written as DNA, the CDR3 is TGCAGCGGGAGCTTGACGACGGCCTCGGCTTTCTTT. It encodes CSGSLTTASAFF.

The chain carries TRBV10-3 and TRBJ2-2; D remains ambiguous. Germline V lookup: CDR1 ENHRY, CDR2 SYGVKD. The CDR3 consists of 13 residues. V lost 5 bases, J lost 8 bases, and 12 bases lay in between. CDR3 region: CAISIPQTGELFF. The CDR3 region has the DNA TGTGCCATCAGTATACCCCAAACGGGGGAGCTGTTTTTT.

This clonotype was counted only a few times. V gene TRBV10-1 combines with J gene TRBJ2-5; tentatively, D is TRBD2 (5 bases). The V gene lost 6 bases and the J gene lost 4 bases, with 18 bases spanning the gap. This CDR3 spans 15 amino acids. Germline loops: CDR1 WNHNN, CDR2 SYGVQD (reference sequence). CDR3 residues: CASSANQAAGETQYF. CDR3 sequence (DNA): TGCGCCAGCAGCGCCAATCAAGCGGCAGGAGAGACCCAGTACTTC.

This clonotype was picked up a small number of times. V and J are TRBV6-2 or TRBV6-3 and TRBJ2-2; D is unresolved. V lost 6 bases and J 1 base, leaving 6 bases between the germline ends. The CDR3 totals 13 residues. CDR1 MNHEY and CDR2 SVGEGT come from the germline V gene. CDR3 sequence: CASRAQNTGELFF. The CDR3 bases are TGTGCCAGCAGGGCGCAGAACACCGGGGAGCTGTTTTTT.

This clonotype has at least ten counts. In DNA form, the CDR3 reads TGTGCCAGCAGTTCACTAGACCGGACGAACACCGGGGAGCTGTTTTTT. It is translated as CASSSLDRTNTGELFF. The chain employs TRBV28 and TRBJ2-2; D possibly corresponds to TRBD2 (5 bases). The CDR3 has 16 amino acids. Germline CDR1 is MDHEN and CDR2 is SYDVKM. Between the trimmed V and J ends, which lost 4 bases and 0 bases, there was a span of 12 bases. The full variable domain, its missing parts supplied by reference TRBV28 and TRBJ2-2, is DVKVTQSSRYLVKRTGEKVFLECVQDMDHENMFWYRQDPGLGLRLIYFSYDVKMKEKGDIPEGYSVSREKKERFSLILESASTNQTSMYLCASSSLDRTNTGELFFGEGSRLTVL.

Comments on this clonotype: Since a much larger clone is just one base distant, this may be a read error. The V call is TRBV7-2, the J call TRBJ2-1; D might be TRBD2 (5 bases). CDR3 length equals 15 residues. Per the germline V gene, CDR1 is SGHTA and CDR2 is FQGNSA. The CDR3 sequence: CAGSWSGSFGNEQFF. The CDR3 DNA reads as TGTGCCGGCAGCTGGAGCGGTTCCTTTGGGAATGAGCAGTTCTTC.

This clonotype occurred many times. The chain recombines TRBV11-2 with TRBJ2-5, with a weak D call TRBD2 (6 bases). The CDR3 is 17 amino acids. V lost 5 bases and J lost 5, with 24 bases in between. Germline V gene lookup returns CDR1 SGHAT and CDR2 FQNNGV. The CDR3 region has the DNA TGTGCCAGCAGCCCCCCCGGGCTGGTTAGGGACTTGGAGACCCAGTACTTC. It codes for CASSPPGLVRDLETQYF.

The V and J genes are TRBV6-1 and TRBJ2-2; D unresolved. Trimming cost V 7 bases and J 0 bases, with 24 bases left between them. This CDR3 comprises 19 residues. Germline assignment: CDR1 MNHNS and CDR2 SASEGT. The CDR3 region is CASIQRKVTAFSNTGELFF. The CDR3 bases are TGTGCCAGCATTCAACGTAAGGTTACAGCCTTCTCGAACACCGGGGAGCTGTTTTTT.

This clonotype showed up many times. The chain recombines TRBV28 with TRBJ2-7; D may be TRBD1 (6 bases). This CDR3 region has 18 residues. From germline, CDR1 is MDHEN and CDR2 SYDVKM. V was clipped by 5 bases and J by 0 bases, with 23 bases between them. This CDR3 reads CASSLLLDRRPISYEQYF. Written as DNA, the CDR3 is TGTGCCAGCAGTCTCCTTCTGGACAGAAGGCCCATCTCCTACGAGCAGTACTTC.

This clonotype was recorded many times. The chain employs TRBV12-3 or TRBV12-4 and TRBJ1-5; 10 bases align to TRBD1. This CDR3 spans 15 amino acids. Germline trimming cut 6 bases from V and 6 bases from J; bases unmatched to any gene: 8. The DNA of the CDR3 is TGTGCCAGCAGCCCGGGACAGGGGAGGCGTCAGCCCCAGCATTTT. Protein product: CASSPGQGRRQPQHF.